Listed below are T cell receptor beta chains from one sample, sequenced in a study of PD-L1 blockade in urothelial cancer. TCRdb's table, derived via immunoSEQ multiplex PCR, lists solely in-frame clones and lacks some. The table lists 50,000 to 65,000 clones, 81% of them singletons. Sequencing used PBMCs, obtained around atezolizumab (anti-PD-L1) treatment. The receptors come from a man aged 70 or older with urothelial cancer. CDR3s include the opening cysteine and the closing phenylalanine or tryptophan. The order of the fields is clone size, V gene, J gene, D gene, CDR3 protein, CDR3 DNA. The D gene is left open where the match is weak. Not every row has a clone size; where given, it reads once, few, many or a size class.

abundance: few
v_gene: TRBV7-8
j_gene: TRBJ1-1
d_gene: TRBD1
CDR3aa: CASSLDTGGNTEAFF
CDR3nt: TGTGCCAGCAGCTTAGATACAGGGGGGAACACTGAAGCTTTCTTT

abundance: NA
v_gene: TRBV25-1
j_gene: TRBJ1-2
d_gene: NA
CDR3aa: CASSEGQMGGYTF
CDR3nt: TGTGCCAGCAGTGAGGGTCAGATGGGCGGCTACACCTTC

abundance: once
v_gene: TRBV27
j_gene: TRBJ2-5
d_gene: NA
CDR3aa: CASSLGRFQETQYF
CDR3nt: TGTGCCAGCAGTTTAGGTCGGTTTCAAGAGACCCAGTACTTC

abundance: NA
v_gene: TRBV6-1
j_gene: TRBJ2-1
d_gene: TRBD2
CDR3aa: CASSPTSVPRDEQFF
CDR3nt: TGTGCCAGCAGCCCCACTAGCGTGCCCCGCGATGAGCAGTTCTTC

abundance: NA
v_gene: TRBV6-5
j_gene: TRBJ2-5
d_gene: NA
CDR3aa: CASSYSFGGKTQYF
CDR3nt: TGTGCCAGCAGTTACTCGTTCGGGGGAAAGACCCAGTACTTC

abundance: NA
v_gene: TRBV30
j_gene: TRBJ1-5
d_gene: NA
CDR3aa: CAWSGAVNQPQHF
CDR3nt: TGTGCCTGGAGTGGAGCTGTCAATCAGCCCCAGCATTTT

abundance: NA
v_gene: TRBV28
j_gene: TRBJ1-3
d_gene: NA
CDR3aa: CASFDGQRRNTIYF
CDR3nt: TGTGCCAGCTTTGACGGACAGCGCAGAAACACCATATATTTT

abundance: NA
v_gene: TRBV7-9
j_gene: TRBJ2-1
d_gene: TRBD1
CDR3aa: CASSPWTGDTYNEQFF
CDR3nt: TGTGCCAGCAGCCCGTGGACAGGGGATACTTACAATGAGCAGTTCTTC

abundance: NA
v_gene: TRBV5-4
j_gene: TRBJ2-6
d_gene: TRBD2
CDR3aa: CASSLFSGSKAGANVLTF
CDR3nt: TGTGCCAGCAGCTTGTTCAGCGGGAGTAAGGCTGGGGCCAACGTCCTGACTTTC

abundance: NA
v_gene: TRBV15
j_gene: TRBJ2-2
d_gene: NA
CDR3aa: CATSRAAMEGANTGELFF
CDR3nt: TGTGCCACCAGCAGAGCCGCGATGGAGGGTGCGAACACCGGGGAGCTGTTTTTT

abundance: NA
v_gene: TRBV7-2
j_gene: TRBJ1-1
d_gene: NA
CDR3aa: CASSLVQGRSAEAFF
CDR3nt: TGTGCCAGCAGCTTAGTCCAGGGTAGGTCCGCTGAAGCTTTCTTT

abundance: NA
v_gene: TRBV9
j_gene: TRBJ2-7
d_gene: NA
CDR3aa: CASSVAPGSSSYEQYF
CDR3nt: TGTGCCAGCAGCGTAGCCCCCGGGTCAAGCTCCTACGAGCAGTACTTC

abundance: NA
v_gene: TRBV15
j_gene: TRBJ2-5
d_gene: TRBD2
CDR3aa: CATSRDSATGGETQYF
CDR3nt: TGTGCCACCAGCAGAGATAGCGCGACGGGAGGGGAGACCCAGTACTTC

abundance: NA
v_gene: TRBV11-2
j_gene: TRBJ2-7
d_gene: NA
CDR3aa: CASSLGASSYEQYF
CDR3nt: TGTGCCAGCAGCTTGGGCGCGAGCTCCTACGAGCAGTACTTC

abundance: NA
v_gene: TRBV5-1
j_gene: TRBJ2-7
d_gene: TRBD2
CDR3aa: CASSLAGYSYEQYF
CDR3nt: TGCGCCAGCAGCCTAGCGGGATACTCCTACGAGCAGTACTTC

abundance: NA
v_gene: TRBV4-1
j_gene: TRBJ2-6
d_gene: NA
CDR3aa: CASSQDDITSGANVLTF
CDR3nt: TGCGCCAGCAGCCAAGATGACATCACCTCTGGGGCCAACGTCCTGACTTTC

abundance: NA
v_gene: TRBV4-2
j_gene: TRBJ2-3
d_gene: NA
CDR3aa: CASSQGGRSTDTQYF
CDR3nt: TGTGCCAGCAGCCAGGGGGGTAGGAGCACAGATACGCAGTATTTT

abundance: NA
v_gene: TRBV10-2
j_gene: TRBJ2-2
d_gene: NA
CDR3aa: CASSQNTGELFF
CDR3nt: TGCGCCAGCAGTCAAAACACCGGGGAGCTGTTTTTT

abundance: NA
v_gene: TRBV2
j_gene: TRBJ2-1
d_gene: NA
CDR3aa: CASMASVYNEQFF
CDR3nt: TGTGCCAGCATGGCTAGCGTCTACAATGAGCAGTTCTTC

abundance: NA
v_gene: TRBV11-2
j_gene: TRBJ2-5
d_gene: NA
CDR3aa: CASSRRGPPSGTQYF
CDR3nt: TGTGCCAGCAGCCGGCGGGGTCCCCCATCGGGGACCCAGTACTTC

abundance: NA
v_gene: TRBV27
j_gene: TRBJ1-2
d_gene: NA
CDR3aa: CASSLSPTVDYGYTF
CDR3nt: TGTGCCAGCAGTTTATCGCCTACGGTTGACTATGGCTACACCTTC

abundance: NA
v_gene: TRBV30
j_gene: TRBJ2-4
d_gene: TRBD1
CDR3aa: CAGNSGTGPIQYF
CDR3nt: TGTGCCGGAAACTCCGGGACAGGGCCCATTCAGTACTTC

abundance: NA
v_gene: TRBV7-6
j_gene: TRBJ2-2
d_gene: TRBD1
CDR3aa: CASTAFRDRIGGELFF
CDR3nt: TGTGCCAGCACCGCTTTTAGGGACAGAATTGGCGGGGAGCTGTTTTTT

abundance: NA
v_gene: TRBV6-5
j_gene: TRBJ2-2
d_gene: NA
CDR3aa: CASRIQGTGELFF
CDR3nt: TGTGCCAGCAGAATACAGGGCACCGGGGAGCTGTTTTTT

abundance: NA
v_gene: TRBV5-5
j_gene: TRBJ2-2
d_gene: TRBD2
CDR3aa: CASRTSGGFNTGELFF
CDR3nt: TGTGCCAGCAGGACTAGCGGGGGATTTAACACCGGGGAGCTGTTTTTT

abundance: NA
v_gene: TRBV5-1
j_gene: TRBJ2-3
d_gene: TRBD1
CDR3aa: CASSLTGQGAQDTQYF
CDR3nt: TGCGCCAGCAGCTTGACCGGACAGGGGGCGCAAGATACGCAGTATTTT

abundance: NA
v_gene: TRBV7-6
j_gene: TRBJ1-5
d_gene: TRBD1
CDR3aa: CASSLGAGQTYQPQHF
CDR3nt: TGTGCCAGCAGCTTAGGCGCGGGACAGACCTACCAGCCCCAGCATTTT

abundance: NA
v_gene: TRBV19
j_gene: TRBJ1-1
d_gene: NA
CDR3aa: CASSVTGVNTEAFF
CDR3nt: TGTGCCAGTAGTGTGACAGGCGTGAACACTGAAGCTTTCTTT

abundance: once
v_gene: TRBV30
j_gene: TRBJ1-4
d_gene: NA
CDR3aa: CAWGPGTRGSEKLFF
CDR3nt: TGTGCCTGGGGGCCCGGAACACGTGGTAGTGAAAAACTGTTTTTT

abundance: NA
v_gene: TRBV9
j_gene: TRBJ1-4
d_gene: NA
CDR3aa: CASSAGGTTNEKLFF
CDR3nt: TGTGCCAGCAGCGCGGGGGGGACAACTAATGAAAAACTGTTTTTT

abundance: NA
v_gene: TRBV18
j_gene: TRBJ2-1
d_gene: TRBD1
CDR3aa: CASSLGQYNEQFF
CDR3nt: TGTGCCAGCTCGTTGGGACAGTACAATGAGCAGTTCTTC

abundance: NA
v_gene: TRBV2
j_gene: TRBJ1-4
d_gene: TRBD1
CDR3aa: CASRTGATNEKLFF
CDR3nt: TGTGCCAGCAGGACAGGGGCAACTAATGAAAAACTGTTTTTT

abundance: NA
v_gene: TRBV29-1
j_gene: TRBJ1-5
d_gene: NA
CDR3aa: CSVADSRNQPQHF
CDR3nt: TGCAGCGTTGCCGACAGCCGAAATCAGCCCCAGCATTTT

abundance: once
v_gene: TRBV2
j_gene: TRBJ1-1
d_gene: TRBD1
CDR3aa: CASSRGTGAAEAFF
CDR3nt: TGTGCCAGCAGCCGAGGGACAGGGGCGGCTGAAGCTTTCTTT

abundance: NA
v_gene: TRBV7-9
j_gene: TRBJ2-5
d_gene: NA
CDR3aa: CASSLGGTLQETQYF
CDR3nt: TGTGCCAGCAGCTTAGGCGGGACGCTACAAGAGACCCAGTACTTC

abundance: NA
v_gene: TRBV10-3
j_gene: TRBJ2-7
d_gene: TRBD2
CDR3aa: CAISESTASGRYEQYF
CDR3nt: TGTGCCATCAGTGAGTCGACGGCTAGCGGGAGGTACGAGCAGTACTTC

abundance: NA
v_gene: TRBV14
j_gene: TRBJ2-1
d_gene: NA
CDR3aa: CASSQELLGQAGSYNEQFF
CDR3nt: TGTGCCAGCAGCCAAGAATTACTCGGGCAGGCGGGATCCTACAATGAGCAGTTCTTC

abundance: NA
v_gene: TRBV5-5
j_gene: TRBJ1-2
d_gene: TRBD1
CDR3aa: CASSPGQGHYGYTF
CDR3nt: TGTGCCAGCAGCCCCGGACAGGGTCACTATGGCTACACCTTC

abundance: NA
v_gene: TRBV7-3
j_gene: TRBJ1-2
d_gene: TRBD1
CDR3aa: CASSTNGQGGGYTF
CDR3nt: TGTGCCAGCAGCACTAACGGACAGGGTGGTGGCTACACCTTC

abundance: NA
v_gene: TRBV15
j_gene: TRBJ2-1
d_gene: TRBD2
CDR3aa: CATSRVLGLAGGANEQFF
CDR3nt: TGTGCCACCAGCAGAGTCTTAGGACTAGCGGGAGGGGCAAATGAGCAGTTCTTC

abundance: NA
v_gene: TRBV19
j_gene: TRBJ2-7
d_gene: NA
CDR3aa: CASSIIGGPPGEQYF
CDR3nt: TGTGCCAGTAGTATAATTGGGGGCCCTCCGGGGGAGCAGTACTTC

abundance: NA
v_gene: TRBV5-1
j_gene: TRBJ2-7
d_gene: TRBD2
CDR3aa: CASSGTSGSYEQYF
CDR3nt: TGCGCCAGTAGCGGGACTAGCGGGAGCTACGAGCAGTACTTC

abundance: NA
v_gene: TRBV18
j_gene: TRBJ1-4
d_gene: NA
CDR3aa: CASSPELGEKLFF
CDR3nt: TGTGCCAGCTCACCAGAGTTGGGCGAAAAACTGTTTTTT

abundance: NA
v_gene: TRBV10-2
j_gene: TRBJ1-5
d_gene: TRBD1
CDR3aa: CASSEAGGHQPQHF
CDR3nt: TGCGCCAGCAGTGAAGCAGGGGGCCATCAGCCCCAGCATTTT

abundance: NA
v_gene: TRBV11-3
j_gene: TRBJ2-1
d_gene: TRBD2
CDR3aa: CASSTGLAVHNEQFF
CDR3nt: TGTGCCAGCAGCACCGGACTAGCAGTTCACAATGAGCAGTTCTTC

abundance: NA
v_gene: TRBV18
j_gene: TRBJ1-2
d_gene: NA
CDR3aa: CASSPSTGLSYGYTF
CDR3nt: TGTGCCAGCTCACCAAGTACGGGGTTAAGCTATGGCTACACCTTC

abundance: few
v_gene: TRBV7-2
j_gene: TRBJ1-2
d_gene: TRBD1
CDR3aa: CASSPWTGPYGYTF
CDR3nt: TGTGCCAGCAGCCCCTGGACAGGACCCTATGGCTACACCTTC

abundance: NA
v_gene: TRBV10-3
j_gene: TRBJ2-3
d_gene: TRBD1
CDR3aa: CAISPGQGDLDTQYF
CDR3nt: TGTGCCATCAGTCCGGGACAGGGGGATCTGGATACGCAGTATTTT

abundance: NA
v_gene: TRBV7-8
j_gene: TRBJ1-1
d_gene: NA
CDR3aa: CASSLAGRLNTEAFF
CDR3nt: TGTGCCAGCAGCTTAGCTGGTAGATTGAACACTGAAGCTTTCTTT

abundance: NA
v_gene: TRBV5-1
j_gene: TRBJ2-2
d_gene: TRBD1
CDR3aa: CASSLSGQGDGELFF
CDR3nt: TGCGCCAGCAGCTTGTCCGGACAGGGTGACGGGGAGCTGTTTTTT

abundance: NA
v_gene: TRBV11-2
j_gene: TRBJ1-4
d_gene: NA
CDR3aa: CASSRGQNEKLFF
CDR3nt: TGTGCCAGCAGCCGCGGACAGAATGAAAAACTGTTTTTT

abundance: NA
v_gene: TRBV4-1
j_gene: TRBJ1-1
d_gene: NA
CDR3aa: CASSRPGTEAFF
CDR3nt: TGCGCCAGCAGCCGTCCAGGGACTGAAGCTTTCTTT

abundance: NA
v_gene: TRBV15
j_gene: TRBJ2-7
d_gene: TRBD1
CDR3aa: CATSSSTGGTYEQYF
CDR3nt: TGTGCCACCAGCAGTTCGACAGGGGGAACCTACGAGCAGTACTTC

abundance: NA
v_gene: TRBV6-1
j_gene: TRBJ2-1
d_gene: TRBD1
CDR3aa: CASSGFDRGGYNEQFF
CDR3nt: TGTGCCAGCAGTGGGTTTGACAGGGGGGGGTACAATGAGCAGTTCTTC

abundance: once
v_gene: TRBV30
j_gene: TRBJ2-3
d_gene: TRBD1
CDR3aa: CAWRGDRATDTQYF
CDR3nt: TGTGCCTGGAGAGGGGACAGGGCCACAGATACGCAGTATTTT